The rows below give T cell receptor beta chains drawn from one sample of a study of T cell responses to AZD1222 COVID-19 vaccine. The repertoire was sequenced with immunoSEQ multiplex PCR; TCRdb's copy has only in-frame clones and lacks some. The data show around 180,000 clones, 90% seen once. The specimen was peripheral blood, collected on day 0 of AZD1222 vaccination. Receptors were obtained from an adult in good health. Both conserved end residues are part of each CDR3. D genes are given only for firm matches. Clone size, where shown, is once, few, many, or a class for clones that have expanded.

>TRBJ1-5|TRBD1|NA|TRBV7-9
CASSSGGQPQHF
TGTGCCAGCAGCTCAGGGGGCCAGCCCCAGCATTTT
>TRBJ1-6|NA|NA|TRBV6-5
CASTSSTLNNSPLHF
TGTGCCAGCACCTCCTCTACCCTAAATAATTCACCCCTCCACTTT
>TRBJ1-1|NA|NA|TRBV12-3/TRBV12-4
CASSLRGTEAFF
TGTGCCAGCAGCCTCAGGGGCACTGAAGCTTTCTTT
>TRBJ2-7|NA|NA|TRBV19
CASRPQGLPYEQYF
TGTGCCAGTAGGCCCCAGGGGCTCCCCTACGAGCAGTACTTC
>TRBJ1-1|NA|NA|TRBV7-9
CASSFQGHNTEAFF
TGTGCCAGCAGCTTTCAGGGCCATAACACTGAAGCTTTCTTT
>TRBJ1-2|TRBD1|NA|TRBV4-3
CASSLTGGGYTF
TGCGCCAGCAGCCTGACAGGGGGTGGCTACACCTTC
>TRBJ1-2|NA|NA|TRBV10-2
CASSESTYGYTF
TGCGCCAGCAGTGAGTCCACCTATGGCTACACCTTC
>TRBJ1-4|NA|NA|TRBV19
CASSTGRKLFF
TGTGCCAGTAGTACGGGGCGAAAACTGTTTTTT
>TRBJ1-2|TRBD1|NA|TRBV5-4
CAISRKGQGDYGYTF
TGTGCCATTTCGCGGAAGGGACAGGGGGACTATGGCTACACCTTC
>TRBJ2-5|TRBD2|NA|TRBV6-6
CASSLGALAGAFQETQYF
TGTGCCAGCAGTCTCGGGGCCCTAGCGGGGGCCTTCCAAGAGACCCAGTACTTC
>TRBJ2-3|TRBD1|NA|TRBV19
CASSTKTGWVNGDTQYF
TGTGCCAGTAGTACCAAGACAGGGTGGGTCAATGGAGATACGCAGTATTTT
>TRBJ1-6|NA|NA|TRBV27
CASSFLGAESPLHF
TGTGCCAGCAGTTTTTTAGGGGCTGAATCACCCCTCCACTTT
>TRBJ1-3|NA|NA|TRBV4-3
CASSQETDVSGNTIYF
TGCGCCAGCAGCCAAGAAACGGACGTCTCTGGAAACACCATATATTTT
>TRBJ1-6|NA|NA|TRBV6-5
CASSLESSYNSPLHF
TGTGCCAGCAGTTTAGAGAGCTCCTATAATTCACCCCTCCACTTT
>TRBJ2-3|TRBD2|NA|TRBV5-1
CASSFLLAGADTQYF
TGCGCCAGCAGCTTTTTACTAGCGGGGGCAGATACGCAGTATTTT
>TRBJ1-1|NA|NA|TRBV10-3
CAISGSGDYEAFF
TGTGCCATCAGTGGGTCCGGCGATTACGAAGCTTTCTTT
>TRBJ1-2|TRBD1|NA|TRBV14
CASSPGQGRNYGYTF
TGTGCCAGCAGCCCGGGACAGGGGAGGAACTATGGCTACACCTTC
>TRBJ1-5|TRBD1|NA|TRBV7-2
CASSLKTGTGISNQPQHF
TGTGCCAGCAGCTTAAAGACCGGGACAGGGATAAGCAATCAGCCCCAGCATTTT
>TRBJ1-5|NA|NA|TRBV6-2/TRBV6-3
CASSRTDNQPQHF
TGTGCCAGCAGCCGGACGGATAATCAGCCCCAGCATTTT
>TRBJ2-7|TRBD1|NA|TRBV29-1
CSVAATGASEQYF
TGCAGCGTTGCCGCAACAGGGGCTTCCGAGCAGTACTTC
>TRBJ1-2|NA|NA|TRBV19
CASSNRTAGQGYGYTF
TGTGCCAGTAGCAATAGAACGGCGGGACAAGGGTATGGCTACACCTTC
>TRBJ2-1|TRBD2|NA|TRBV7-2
CASSTRGLAGGPVNEQFF
TGTGCCAGCAGCACCAGGGGACTAGCGGGGGGGCCTGTCAATGAGCAGTTCTTC
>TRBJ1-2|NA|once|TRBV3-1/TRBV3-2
CASSPPGGINYGYTF
TGTGCCAGCAGCCCCCCCGGGGGGATTAACTATGGCTACACCTTC
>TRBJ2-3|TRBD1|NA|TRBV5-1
CASTSGTAASSTDTQYF
TGCGCCAGCACCTCCGGGACAGCAGCCTCTAGCACAGATACGCAGTATTTT
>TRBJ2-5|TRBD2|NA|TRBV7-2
CASSLGTRPGETQYF
TGTGCCAGCAGCTTGGGGACTAGGCCCGGAGAGACCCAGTACTTC
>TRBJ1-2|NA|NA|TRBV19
CASSIRAGINYGYTF
TGTGCCAGTAGTATCCGAGCAGGGATTAACTATGGCTACACCTTC
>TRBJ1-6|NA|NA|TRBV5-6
CASRYGGTNNSPLHF
TGTGCCAGCAGATATGGGGGGACTAATAATTCACCCCTCCACTTT
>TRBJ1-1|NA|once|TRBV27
CASSRGGNTEAFF
TGTGCCAGCAGTAGGGGAGGGAACACTGAAGCTTTCTTT
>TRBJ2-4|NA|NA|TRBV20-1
CSASEAGNIQYF
TGCAGTGCTAGTGAGGCAGGTAACATTCAGTACTTC
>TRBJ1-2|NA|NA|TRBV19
CASSEGQNYGYTF
TGTGCCAGTAGTGAAGGACAGAACTATGGCTACACCTTC
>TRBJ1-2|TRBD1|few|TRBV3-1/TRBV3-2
CASSQVEGAYGYTF
TGTGCCAGCAGCCAAGTTGAGGGGGCCTATGGCTACACCTTC
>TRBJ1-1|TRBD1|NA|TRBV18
CASSSQGGGTEAFF
TGTGCCAGCTCATCCCAGGGGGGTGGAACTGAAGCTTTCTTT
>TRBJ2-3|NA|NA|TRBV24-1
CATSDPGADSTDTQYF
TGTGCCACCAGTGACCCAGGGGCAGATAGCACAGATACGCAGTATTTT
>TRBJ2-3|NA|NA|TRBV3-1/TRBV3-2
CASSQVADYRHTQYF
TGTGCCAGCAGCCAAGTGGCGGACTACCGTCATACGCAGTATTTT
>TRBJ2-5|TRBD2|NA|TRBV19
CASSSGGGQETQYF
TGTGCCAGTAGTTCCGGGGGAGGGCAAGAGACCCAGTACTTC
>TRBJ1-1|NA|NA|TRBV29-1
CSVAQVTNTEAFF
TGCAGCGTTGCCCAAGTGACTAACACTGAAGCTTTCTTT
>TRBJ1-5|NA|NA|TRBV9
CASSNGPSNQPQHF
TGTGCCAGCAGCAACGGACCGAGCAATCAGCCCCAGCATTTT
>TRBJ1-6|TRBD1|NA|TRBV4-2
CASSQDQGTAGAPLHF
TGTGCCAGCAGCCAAGATCAAGGGACAGCGGGCGCACCCCTCCACTTT
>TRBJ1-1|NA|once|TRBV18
CASSLNAEAFF
TGTGCCAGCTCACTAAACGCTGAAGCTTTCTTT
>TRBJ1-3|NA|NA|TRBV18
CASSPQVSPGNTIYF
TGTGCCAGCTCACCACAAGTAAGCCCCGGAAACACCATATATTTT
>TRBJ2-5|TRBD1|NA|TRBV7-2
CASSFVDRGGTQYF
TGTGCCAGCAGCTTCGTGGACAGGGGGGGGACCCAGTACTTC